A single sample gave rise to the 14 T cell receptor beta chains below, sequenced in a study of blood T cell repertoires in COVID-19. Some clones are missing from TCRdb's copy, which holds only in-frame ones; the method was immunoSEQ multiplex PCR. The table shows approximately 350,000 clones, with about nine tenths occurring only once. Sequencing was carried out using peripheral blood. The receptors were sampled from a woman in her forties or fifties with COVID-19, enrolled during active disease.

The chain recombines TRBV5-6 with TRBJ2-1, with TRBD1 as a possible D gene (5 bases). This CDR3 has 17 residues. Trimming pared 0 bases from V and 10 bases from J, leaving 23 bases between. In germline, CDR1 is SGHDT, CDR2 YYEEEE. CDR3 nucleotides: TGTGCCAGCAGCTTGGTCAAAAGACAGAGCAGATTAGAGGAGCAGTTCTTC. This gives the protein CASSLVKRQSRLEEQFF.

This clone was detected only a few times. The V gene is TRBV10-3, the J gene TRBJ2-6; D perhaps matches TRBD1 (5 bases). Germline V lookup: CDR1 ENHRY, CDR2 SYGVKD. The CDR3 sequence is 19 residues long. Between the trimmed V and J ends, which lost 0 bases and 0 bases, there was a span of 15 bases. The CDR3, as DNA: TGTGCCATCAGTGAGTCGGGTCGAGGTAGGGGCTCTGGGGCCAACGTCCTGACTTTC. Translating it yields CAISESGRGRGSGANVLTF.

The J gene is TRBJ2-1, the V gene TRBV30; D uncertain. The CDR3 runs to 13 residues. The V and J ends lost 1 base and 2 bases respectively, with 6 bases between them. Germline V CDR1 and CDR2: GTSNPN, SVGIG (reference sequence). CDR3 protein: CAWSASPYNEQFF. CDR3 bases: TGTGCCTGGAGTGCGTCCCCCTACAATGAGCAGTTCTTC.

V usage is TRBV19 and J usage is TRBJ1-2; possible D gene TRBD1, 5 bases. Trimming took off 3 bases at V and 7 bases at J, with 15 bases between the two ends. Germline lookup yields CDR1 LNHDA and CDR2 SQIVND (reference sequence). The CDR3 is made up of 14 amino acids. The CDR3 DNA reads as TGTGCCAGTAGTATTGGCGGGACCCTGACTGGCTACACCTTC. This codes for CASSIGGTLTGYTF.

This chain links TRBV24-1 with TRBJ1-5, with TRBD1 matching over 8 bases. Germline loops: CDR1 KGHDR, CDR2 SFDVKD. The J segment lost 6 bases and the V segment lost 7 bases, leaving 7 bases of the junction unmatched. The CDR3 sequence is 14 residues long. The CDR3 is CATSSTGVFQPQHF. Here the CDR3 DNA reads TGTGCCACCAGCTCGACAGGGGTATTTCAGCCCCAGCATTTT.

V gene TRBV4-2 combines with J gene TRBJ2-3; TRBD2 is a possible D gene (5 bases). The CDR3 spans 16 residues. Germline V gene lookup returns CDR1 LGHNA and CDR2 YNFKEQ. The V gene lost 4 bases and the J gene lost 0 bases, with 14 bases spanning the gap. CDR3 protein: CASSRYSLASTDTQYF. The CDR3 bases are TGTGCCAGCAGCCGTTATTCCCTAGCAAGCACAGATACGCAGTATTTT.

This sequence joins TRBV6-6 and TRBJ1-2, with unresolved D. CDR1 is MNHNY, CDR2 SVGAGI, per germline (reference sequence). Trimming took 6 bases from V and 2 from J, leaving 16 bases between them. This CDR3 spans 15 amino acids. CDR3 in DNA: TGTGCCAGCAGCCCTGGAGGCAGCAGAAACTATGGCTACACCTTC. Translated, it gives CASSPGGSRNYGYTF.

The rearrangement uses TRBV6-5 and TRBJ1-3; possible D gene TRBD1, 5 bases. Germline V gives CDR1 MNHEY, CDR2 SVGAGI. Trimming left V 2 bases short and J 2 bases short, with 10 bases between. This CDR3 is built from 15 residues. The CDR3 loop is CASSYISGAGNTIYF. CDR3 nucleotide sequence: TGTGCCAGCAGTTACATCTCGGGGGCTGGAAACACCATATATTTT.

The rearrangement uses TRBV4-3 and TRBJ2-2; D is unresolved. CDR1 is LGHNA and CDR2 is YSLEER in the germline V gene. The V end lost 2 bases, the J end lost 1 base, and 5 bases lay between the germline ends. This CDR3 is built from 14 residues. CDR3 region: CASSQTENTGELFF. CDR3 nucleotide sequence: TGCGCCAGCAGCCAAACAGAGAACACCGGGGAGCTGTTTTTT.

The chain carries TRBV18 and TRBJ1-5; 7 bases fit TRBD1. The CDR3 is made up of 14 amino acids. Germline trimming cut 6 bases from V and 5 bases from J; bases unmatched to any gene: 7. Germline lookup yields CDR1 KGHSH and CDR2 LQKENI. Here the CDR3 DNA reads TGTGCCAGCTCGCGACAGGGTGGGGATCAGCCCCAGCATTTT. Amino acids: CASSRQGGDQPQHF.

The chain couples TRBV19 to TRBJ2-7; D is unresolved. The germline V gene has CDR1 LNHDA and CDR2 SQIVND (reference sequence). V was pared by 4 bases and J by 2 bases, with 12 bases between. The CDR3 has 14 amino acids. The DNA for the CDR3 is TGTGCCAGTAGTACGTCCCAGAACCCCTACGAGCAGTACTTC. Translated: CASSTSQNPYEQYF. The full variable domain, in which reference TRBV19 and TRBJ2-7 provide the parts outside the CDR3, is DGGITQSPKYLFRKEGQNVTLSCEQNLNHDAMYWYRQDPGQGLRLIYYSQIVNDFQKGDIAEGYSVSREKKESFPLTVTSAQKNPTAFYLCASSTSQNPYEQYFGPGTRLTVT.

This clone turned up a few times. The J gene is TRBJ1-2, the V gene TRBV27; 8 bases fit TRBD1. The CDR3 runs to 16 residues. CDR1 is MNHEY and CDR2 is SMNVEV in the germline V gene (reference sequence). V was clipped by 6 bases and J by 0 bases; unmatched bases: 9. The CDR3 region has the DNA TGTGCCAGCAGACTCACCGGACAGGGTGCTAACTATGGCTACACCTTC. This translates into CASRLTGQGANYGYTF.

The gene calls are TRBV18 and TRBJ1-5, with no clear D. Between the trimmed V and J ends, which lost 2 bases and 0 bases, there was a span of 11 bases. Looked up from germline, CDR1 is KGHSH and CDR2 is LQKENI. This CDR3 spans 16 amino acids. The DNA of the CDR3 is TGTGCCAGCTCACCAGCGGGAACCCTTAGCAATCAGCCCCAGCATTTT. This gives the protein CASSPAGTLSNQPQHF.

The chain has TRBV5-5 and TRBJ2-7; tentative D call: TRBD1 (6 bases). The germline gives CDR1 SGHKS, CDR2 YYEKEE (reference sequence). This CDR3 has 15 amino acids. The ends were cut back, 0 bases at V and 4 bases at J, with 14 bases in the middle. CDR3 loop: CASSLGSGHQYEQYF. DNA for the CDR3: TGTGCCAGCAGCTTGGGGTCGGGACATCAGTACGAGCAGTACTTC.